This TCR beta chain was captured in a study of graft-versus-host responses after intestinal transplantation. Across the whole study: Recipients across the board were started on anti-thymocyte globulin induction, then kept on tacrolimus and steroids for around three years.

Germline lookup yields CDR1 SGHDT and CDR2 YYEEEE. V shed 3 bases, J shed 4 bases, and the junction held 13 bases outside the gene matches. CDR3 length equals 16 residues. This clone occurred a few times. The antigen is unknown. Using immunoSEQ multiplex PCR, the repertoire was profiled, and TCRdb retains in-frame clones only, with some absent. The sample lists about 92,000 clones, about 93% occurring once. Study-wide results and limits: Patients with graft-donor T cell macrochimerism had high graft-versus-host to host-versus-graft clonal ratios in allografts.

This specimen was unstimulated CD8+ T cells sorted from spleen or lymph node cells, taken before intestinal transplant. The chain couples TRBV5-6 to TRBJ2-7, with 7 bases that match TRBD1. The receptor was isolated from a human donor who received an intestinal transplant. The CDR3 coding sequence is TGTGCCAGCAGCTCCGAAGGGGGCAGGACATGGTACGAGCAGTACTTC. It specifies CASSSEGGRTWYEQYF.